This entry lists 30 T cell receptor beta chains sequenced from one sample in a study of OX40 agonist ivuxolimab in advanced cancers. The assay was immunoSEQ multiplex PCR, and TCRdb's table has in-frame clones only and misses some. Seen here are 150,000 to 190,000 clones, 94% observed once, and the top ten hold approximately 0.3%. Sequencing used CD4+ or CD8+ T cells sorted from blood, obtained in a trial of the OX40 agonist ivuxolimab. The receptor set was obtained from an adult with an advanced solid tumor such as melanoma, head and neck, liver or kidney cancer.

This chain links TRBV7-2 with TRBJ2-1; TRBD1 is a possible D gene (6 bases). Germline V CDR1 and CDR2: SGHTA, FQGNSA. CDR3 length: 14 amino acids. Trimming left V 2 bases short and J 9 bases short, with 14 bases between. In nucleotides, the CDR3 is TGTGCCAGCAGCTTAATGGGGGCGACCGCTGAGCAGTTCTTC. The encoded protein is CASSLMGATAEQFF.

V is TRBV19 and J is TRBJ1-1, with D possibly matching TRBD1 (5 bases). CDR3 size: 14 residues. Trimming cost V 3 bases and J 8 bases, with 16 bases left between them. Per the germline V gene, CDR1 is LNHDA and CDR2 is SQIVND (reference sequence). The CDR3 sequence: CASSISYLGAEAFF. In DNA, the CDR3 is TGTGCCAGTAGTATTAGTTACCTTGGGGCGGAAGCTTTCTTT.

V gene TRBV7-2 combines with J gene TRBJ2-7, with D perhaps TRBD2 (5 bases). The V end lost 1 base, the J end lost 0 bases, and 7 bases lay between the germline ends. CDR1 and CDR2 (germline): SGHTA, FQGNSA. The CDR3 is 14 residues long. The CDR3 spells CASSLGTLSYEQYF. In DNA form, the CDR3 reads TGTGCCAGCAGCTTAGGGACTCTCTCCTACGAGCAGTACTTC.

J is TRBJ1-1 and V is TRBV11-3; D unresolved. Germline lookup yields CDR1 SGHNT and CDR2 YENEEA. The CDR3 totals 13 residues. Trimming left V 0 bases short and J 3 bases short, with 5 bases between. The CDR3 here is CASSLERHTEAFF. The CDR3 coding sequence is TGTGCCAGCAGCTTAGAAAGGCACACTGAAGCTTTCTTT. Filled out from reference TRBV11-3 and TRBJ1-1, the complete variable domain reads EAGVVQSPRYKIIEKKQPVAFWCNPISGHNTLYWYLQNLGQGPELLIRYENEEAVDDSQLPKDRFSAERLKGVDSTLKIQPAELGDSAVYLCASSLERHTEAFFGQGTRLTVV.

For this clone: This sample also contains other DNA sequences that code for the same CDR3. The gene calls are TRBV19 and TRBJ2-5; 12 bases match TRBD2. The trim removed 1 base at V and 1 base at J, leaving 1 base unmatched. CDR1 and CDR2 from the germline V gene are LNHDA and SQIVND (reference sequence). This CDR3 contains 16 residues. This CDR3 is CASSIGLAGAQETQYF. The CDR3 DNA follows: TGTGCCAGTAGTATAGGACTAGCGGGGGCCCAAGAGACCCAGTACTTC.

This clone has only a few counts. This chain connects TRBV10-3 to TRBJ1-2; D uncertain. This CDR3 is 12 amino acids long. Germline lookup yields CDR1 ENHRY and CDR2 SYGVKD. The V and J ends lost 2 bases and 8 bases respectively, with 9 bases between them. The CDR3, as DNA: TGTGCCATCAGTGAGATGACGGGCGGCTACACCTTC. It encodes CAISEMTGGYTF.

The chain has TRBV27 and TRBJ2-3, with TRBD2 matching over 14 bases. J was trimmed by 5 bases and V by 4 bases; bases with no gene match: 11. This CDR3 has 18 amino acids. Germline assignment: CDR1 MNHEY and CDR2 SMNVEV (reference sequence). The DNA for the CDR3 is TGTGCCAGCAGTTGGTTGCCGGGACTAGCGGGGGATAGAGATACGCAGTATTTT. Its protein is CASSWLPGLAGDRDTQYF.

The chain has TRBV9 and TRBJ2-7, with 9 bases that match TRBD2. J gave up 3 bases and V 3 bases, and 16 bases lay outside the gene matches. From germline, CDR1 is SGDLS and CDR2 YYNGEE. CDR3 length equals 18 residues. In DNA, the CDR3 is TGTGCCAGCAGCGCGGGCAGGGCGGGAGGGCCCGTTGGCTACGAGCAGTACTTC. Translated: CASSAGRAGGPVGYEQYF.

The J gene is TRBJ2-7, the V gene TRBV28, with 12 bases matching TRBD1. Trimming at V came to 2 bases and at J to 5 bases, leaving 4 bases not matched to a gene. CDR1 is MDHEN and CDR2 is SYDVKM in the germline V gene. There are 15 residues in the CDR3. The CDR3 nucleotides are TGTGCCAGCAGTTTAAGGGGACAGGGGGCGAACGAGCAGTACTTC. Its translation is CASSLRGQGANEQYF. The whole variable domain, remainder taken from reference TRBV28 and TRBJ2-7, is DVKVTQSSRYLVKRTGEKVFLECVQDMDHENMFWYRQDPGLGLRLIYFSYDVKMKEKGDIPEGYSVSREKKERFSLILESASTNQTSMYLCASSLRGQGANEQYFGPGTRLTVT.

The chain has TRBV4-1 and TRBJ1-2; weak D call: TRBD1 (6 bases). The CDR3 consists of 15 residues. The germline CDR1 and CDR2 sequences are MGHRA and YSYEKL. Trimming stripped 5 bases from V and 1 base from J, with 14 bases between. The CDR3 region has the DNA TGCGCCAGCAGCAGGGACACAAACTATAACTATGGCTACACCTTC. Translation gives CASSRDTNYNYGYTF.

V is TRBV11-2 and J is TRBJ2-2; no clear D. CDR3 length equals 16 residues. The germline V gene has CDR1 SGHAT and CDR2 FQNNGV. Trimming stripped 0 bases from V and 3 bases from J, with 11 bases between. The CDR3 protein is CASSLEPFSDTGELFF. The CDR3 bases are TGTGCCAGCAGCTTAGAGCCCTTCAGTGACACCGGGGAGCTGTTTTTT. Supplemented by reference TRBV11-2 and TRBJ2-2, the full variable domain reads EAGVAQSPRYKIIEKRQSVAFWCNPISGHATLYWYQQILGQGPKLLIQFQNNGVVDDSQLPKDRFSAERLKGVDSTLKIQPAKLEDSAVYLCASSLEPFSDTGELFFGEGSRLTVL.

This rearrangement joins TRBV19 to TRBJ1-1; TRBD1 is a possible D gene (5 bases). The V and J ends lost 7 bases and 1 base respectively, with 16 bases between them. Germline V gene sequence: CDR1 LNHDA, CDR2 SQIVND (reference sequence). This CDR3 has 15 amino acids. This CDR3 reads CASNQGRGGNTEAFF. The DNA for the CDR3 is TGTGCCAGTAACCAAGGAAGGGGAGGGAACACTGAAGCTTTCTTT.

J is TRBJ1-1 and V is TRBV11-2; TRBD1 might be the D (6 bases). Trimming shortened V by 5 bases and J by 10 bases, and 14 bases separated the two germline ends. This CDR3 region has 12 residues. Looked up from germline, CDR1 is SGHAT and CDR2 is FQNNGV. Written as DNA, the CDR3 is TGTGCCAGCAGCCCAGACAGGATGGCAGCTTTCTTT. Translated, it gives CASSPDRMAAFF.

V gene TRBV6-5 combines with J gene TRBJ1-2; D unresolved. CDR1 and CDR2 (germline): MNHEY, SVGAGI. V lost 2 bases to trimming and J lost 2 bases, with 12 bases between them. The CDR3 spans 15 residues. CDR3 coding DNA: TGTGCCAGCAGTTACGGGTCAGAAAGGAACTATGGCTACACCTTC. Translating it yields CASSYGSERNYGYTF.

The chain employs TRBV19 and TRBJ2-1; D assignment may be TRBD1 or TRBD2 (5 bases each). Germline CDR1 LNHDA, CDR2 SQIVND (reference sequence). Deletions cut 5 bases from V and 2 bases from J, with 10 bases between. The CDR3 is made up of 14 amino acids. The CDR3 region is CASSRDPTYNEQFF. The CDR3 DNA reads TGTGCCAGTAGTCGGGACCCCACCTACAATGAGCAGTTCTTC.

In DNA form, the CDR3 reads TGTGCCTGGGGTGGACCCCCGGGGGATGAAAAACTGTTTTTT. Amino acid sequence: CAWGGPPGDEKLFF. The chain couples TRBV30 to TRBJ1-4, with a weak D call TRBD1 (5 bases). V lost 5 bases and J 6 bases, leaving 16 bases between the germline ends. Germline V lookup: CDR1 GTSNPN, CDR2 SVGIG (reference sequence). CDR3 length equals 14 residues. The whole variable domain, filled in from reference TRBV30 and TRBJ1-4, reads SQTIHQWPATLVQPVGSPLSLECTVEGTSNPNLYWYRQAAGRGLQLLFYSVGIGQISSEVPQNLSASRPQDRQFILSSKKLLLSDSGFYLCAWGGPPGDEKLFFGSGTQLSVL.

The chain links TRBV30 to TRBJ2-3, with a weak D call TRBD2 (7 bases). Germline assignment: CDR1 GTSNPN and CDR2 SVGIG (reference sequence). CDR3 length: 13 residues. CDR3 loop: CARGREPTDTQYF. CDR3 in DNA: TGTGCTCGGGGGCGGGAGCCGACAGATACGCAGTATTTT. The full variable domain, in which reference TRBV30 and TRBJ2-3 provide the parts outside the CDR3, is SQTIHQWPATLVQPVGSPLSLECTVEGTSNPNLYWYRQAAGRGLQLLFYSVGIGQISSEVPQNLSASRPQDRQFILSSKKLLLSDSGFYLCARGREPTDTQYFGPGTRLTVL.

The chain is built from TRBV9 and TRBJ1-5; TRBD1 agrees at 11 bases. This CDR3 has 16 amino acids. The V gene end was trimmed by 4 bases and the J gene end by 7 bases; junction bases not matched to a gene: 10. Germline values: CDR1 SGDLS, CDR2 YYNGEE. This chain's CDR3 is CASSPQGDRGGQPQHF. The CDR3 bases are TGTGCCAGCAGCCCCCAGGGGGACAGGGGGGGACAGCCCCAGCATTTT.

CDR3 in DNA: TGTGCCAGCAGCTATGTGGTGGGGGCGGAAACTAATGAAAAACTGTTTTTT. Translated: CASSYVVGAETNEKLFF. The chain recombines TRBV7-2 with TRBJ1-4; D may be TRBD1 (6 bases). Germline V CDR1 and CDR2: SGHTA, FQGNSA. The CDR3 runs 17 residues. Trimming shortened V by 4 bases and J by 1 base, and 16 bases separated the two germline ends.

This chain connects TRBV28 to TRBJ2-7, with D possibly matching TRBD2 (6 bases). The CDR3 runs to 17 residues. The V gene lost 5 bases and the J gene lost 2 bases, with 22 bases spanning the gap. Per the germline V gene, CDR1 is MDHEN and CDR2 is SYDVKM. The CDR3: CASSPPLAPDITYEQYF. The DNA of the CDR3 is TGTGCCAGCAGTCCCCCCCTAGCGCCCGATATAACCTACGAGCAGTACTTC.

The chain uses TRBV19 and TRBJ1-2; TRBD1 agrees at 9 bases. The CDR3 covers 17 residues. Unmatched junction bases numbered 20, after V lost 7 bases and J lost 8 bases. The germline V gene has CDR1 LNHDA and CDR2 SQIVND (reference sequence). The CDR3 coding sequence is TGTGCCAGTACCTATGGCGCGACAGGGGGAACCTCCCAGGGCTACACCTTC. It encodes CASTYGATGGTSQGYTF.

CDR3 residues: CASSVSHGLGSGNTIYF. The CDR3 region has the DNA TGTGCCAGCAGCGTCAGCCATGGTCTAGGCTCTGGAAACACCATATATTTT. The chain carries TRBV9 and TRBJ1-3; no clear D. The CDR3 is 17 residues long. Trimming cost V 2 bases and J 0 bases, with 15 bases left between them. CDR1 and CDR2 from the germline V gene are SGDLS and YYNGEE. The whole variable domain, remainder taken from reference TRBV9 and TRBJ1-3, is DSGVTQTPKHLITATGQRVTLRCSPRSGDLSVYWYQQSLDQGLQFLIQYYNGEERAKGNILERFSAQQFPDLHSELNLSSLELGDSALYFCASSVSHGLGSGNTIYFGEGSWLTVV.

The gene calls are TRBV7-8 and TRBJ1-1; weak D call: TRBD1 (6 bases). V gave up 5 bases and J gave up 3 bases, with 13 bases separating them. The germline CDR1 and CDR2 sequences are SGHVS and FQNEAQ. The CDR3 loop spans 14 amino acids. CDR3 protein: CASSREGGYTEAFF. As DNA, the CDR3 is TGTGCCAGCAGCAGGGAGGGGGGGTACACTGAAGCTTTCTTT.

The chain uses TRBV29-1 and TRBJ2-7; 9 bases are a match to TRBD1. The CDR3 loop spans 13 amino acids. From germline, CDR1 is SQVTM and CDR2 ANQGSEA. V shed 4 bases, J shed 3 bases, and the junction held 4 bases outside the gene matches. The DNA of the CDR3 is TGCAGCGTTGGAGGACAGGGGTACTACGAGCAGTACTTC. Translated: CSVGGQGYYEQYF.

The rearrangement uses TRBV9 and TRBJ2-7; D unclear. This CDR3 spans 15 amino acids. V was cut by 0 bases and J by 0 bases, with 10 bases left in between. CDR1 and CDR2 from the germline V gene are SGDLS and YYNGEE. CDR3 loop: CASSVDFRSSYEQYF. CDR3 coding DNA: TGTGCCAGCAGCGTAGATTTCAGGAGCTCCTACGAGCAGTACTTC. The full variable domain, rest sourced from reference TRBV9 and TRBJ2-7, is DSGVTQTPKHLITATGQRVTLRCSPRSGDLSVYWYQQSLDQGLQFLIQYYNGEERAKGNILERFSAQQFPDLHSELNLSSLELGDSALYFCASSVDFRSSYEQYFGPGTRLTVT.

The chain is built from TRBV6-5 and TRBJ2-7; TRBD2 is a possible D gene (5 bases). The V gene lost 10 bases and the J gene lost 2 bases, with 15 bases spanning the gap. This CDR3 spans 13 amino acids. Germline assignment: CDR1 MNHEY and CDR2 SVGAGI. The CDR3 nucleotides are TGTGCCACCACCCCCCCCGGGGCCTACGAGCAGTACTTC. Protein: CATTPPGAYEQYF.

This clone has only one observation. This chain joins TRBV19 and TRBJ1-2, with D unclear. V lost 6 bases, J lost 2 bases, and 16 bases lay in between. Germline V CDR1 and CDR2: LNHDA, SQIVND (reference sequence). This CDR3 has 15 amino acids. The CDR3 coding sequence is TGTGCCAGTAGCCCGTTGAGCGCCGGAAACTATGGCTACACCTTC. It is translated as CASSPLSAGNYGYTF.

The genes are TRBV11-2 and TRBJ2-3; 14 nucleotides align to TRBD2. V lost 5 bases, J lost 4 bases, and 11 bases stayed unmatched. Germline CDR1 is SGHAT and CDR2 is FQNNGV. This CDR3 contains 18 residues. CDR3 sequence (DNA): TGTGCCAGCAGCCCTCGACCGACTAGCGGGGGGGCCCCAGATACGCAGTATTTT. Protein sequence: CASSPRPTSGGAPDTQYF.

The V gene is TRBV5-1, the J gene TRBJ2-2; 9 nucleotides line up with TRBD1. Germline trimming cut 6 bases from V and 4 bases from J; bases unmatched to any gene: 10. CDR1 and CDR2 from the germline V gene are SGHRS and YFSETQ. The CDR3 sequence is 16 residues long. CDR3 protein: CASNNAGTGITGELFF. The CDR3, as DNA: TGCGCCAGCAATAACGCCGGGACAGGGATCACCGGGGAGCTGTTTTTT.

This clone has only a few counts. The chain recombines TRBV5-1 with TRBJ1-3; 10 bases align to TRBD1. The junction had 10 bases not matched to a gene; V was cut back by 4 bases and J by 0 bases. The CDR3 is 18 amino acids. CDR1 is SGHRS and CDR2 is YFSETQ in the germline V gene. The CDR3: CASSLSLTGGRSGNTIYF. DNA of the CDR3: TGCGCCAGCAGCCTGTCGTTGACAGGGGGCCGCTCTGGAAACACCATATATTTT.